This T cell receptor (beta chain) was found in a study of blood T cell repertoires in COVID-19. On the study more broadly: Some COVID-19 samples were acute and others convalescent; all came from the United States, Italy and Spain. Nucleic acid was either cDNA or gDNA, and it came from T cells, B-cell-depleted T cells, or PBMCs.

The CDR3 contains 17 residues. Germline-derived CDR1 and CDR2 are MDHEN and SYDVKM. The V segment lost 4 bases and the J segment 1 base; nucleotides outside the gene matches: 4. This clone occurred many times. Original analysis: Counts of nucleated cells, estimated from reference gene primer amplification, were obtained. TCRdb's table, derived via immunoSEQ multiplex PCR, lists solely in-frame clones and lacks some. From that table come the V and J calls and clone size; the DNA was used to work out D and trimming. The table lists around 310,000 clones, about 91% of them singletons, with under 15% in the top ten.

V is TRBV28 and J is TRBJ2-6, with 10 bases identical to TRBD1. The sample consisted of peripheral blood. The origin of this receptor is a woman aged 60-70 years with acute or convalescent COVID-19. In DNA, the CDR3 is TGTGCCAGCAGTTCCCGACAGGGGGCATCTGGGGCCAACGTCCTGACTTTC. As protein: CASSSRQGASGANVLTF.